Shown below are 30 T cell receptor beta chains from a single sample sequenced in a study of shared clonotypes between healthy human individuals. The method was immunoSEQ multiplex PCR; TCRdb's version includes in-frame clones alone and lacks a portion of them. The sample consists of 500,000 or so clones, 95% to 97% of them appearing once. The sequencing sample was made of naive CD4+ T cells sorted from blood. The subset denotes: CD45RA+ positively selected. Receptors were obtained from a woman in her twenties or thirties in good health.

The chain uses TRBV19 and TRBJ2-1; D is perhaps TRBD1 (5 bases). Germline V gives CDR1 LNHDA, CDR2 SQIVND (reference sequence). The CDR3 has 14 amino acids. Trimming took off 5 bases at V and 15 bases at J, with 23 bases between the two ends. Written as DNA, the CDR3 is TGTGCCAGTAGTCCCCATCTCCAGGACACCAGAGGGTTCTTC. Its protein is CASSPHLQDTRGFF.

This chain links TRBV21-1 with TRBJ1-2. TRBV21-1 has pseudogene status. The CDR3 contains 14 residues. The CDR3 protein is CASSKDEGGYGYTF. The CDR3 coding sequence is TGTGCCAGCAGCAAAGACGAGGGCGGCTATGGCTACACCTTC.

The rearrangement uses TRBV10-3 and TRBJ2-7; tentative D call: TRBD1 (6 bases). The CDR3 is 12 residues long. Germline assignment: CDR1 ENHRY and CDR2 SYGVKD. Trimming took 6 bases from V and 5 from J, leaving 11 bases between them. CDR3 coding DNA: TGTGCCATCAGGGGGGCCAGGAACGAGCAGTACTTC. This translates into CAIRGARNEQYF.

The CDR3 protein is CASSFSNAAMNTEAFF. CDR3 nucleotides: TGTGCCAGCAGCTTTTCAAACGCAGCAATGAACACTGAAGCTTTCTTT. The V and J genes are TRBV5-4 and TRBJ1-1; D is uncertain. Germline V CDR1 and CDR2: SGHNT, YYREEE (reference sequence). V was shortened by 2 bases and J by 0 bases, with 14 bases between the two germline ends. The CDR3 spans 16 residues.

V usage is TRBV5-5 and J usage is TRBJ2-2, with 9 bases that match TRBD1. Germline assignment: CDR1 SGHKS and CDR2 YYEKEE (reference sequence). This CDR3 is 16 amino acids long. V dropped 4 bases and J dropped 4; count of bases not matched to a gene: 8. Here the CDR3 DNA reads TGTGCCAGCAGCCCACCAGGGACAGGGTTCACCGGGGAGCTGTTTTTT. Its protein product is CASSPPGTGFTGELFF.

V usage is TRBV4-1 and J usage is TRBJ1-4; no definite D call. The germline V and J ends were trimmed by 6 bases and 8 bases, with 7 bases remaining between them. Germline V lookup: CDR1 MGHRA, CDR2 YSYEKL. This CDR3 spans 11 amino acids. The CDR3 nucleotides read TGCGCCAGCAGAGATGGAGAAAAACTGTTTTTT. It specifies CASRDGEKLFF.

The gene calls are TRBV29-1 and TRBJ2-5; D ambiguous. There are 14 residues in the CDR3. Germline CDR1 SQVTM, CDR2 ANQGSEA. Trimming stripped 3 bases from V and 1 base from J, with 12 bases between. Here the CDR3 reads CSVERSGFQETQYF. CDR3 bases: TGCAGCGTTGAGCGGTCAGGCTTCCAAGAGACCCAGTACTTC.

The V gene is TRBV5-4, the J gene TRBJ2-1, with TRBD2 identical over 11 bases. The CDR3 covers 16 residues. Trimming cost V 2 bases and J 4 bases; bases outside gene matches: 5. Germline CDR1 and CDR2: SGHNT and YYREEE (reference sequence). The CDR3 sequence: CASSFTSGSVYNEQFF. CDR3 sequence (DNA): TGTGCCAGCAGCTTTACTAGCGGGAGCGTGTACAATGAGCAGTTCTTC.

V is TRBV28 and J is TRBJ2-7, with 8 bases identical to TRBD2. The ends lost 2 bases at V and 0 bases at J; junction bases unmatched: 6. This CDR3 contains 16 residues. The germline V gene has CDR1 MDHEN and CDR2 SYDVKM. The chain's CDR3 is CASSLRTSLSSYEQYF. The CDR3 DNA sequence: TGTGCCAGCAGTTTAAGGACTAGCCTTAGCTCCTACGAGCAGTACTTC.

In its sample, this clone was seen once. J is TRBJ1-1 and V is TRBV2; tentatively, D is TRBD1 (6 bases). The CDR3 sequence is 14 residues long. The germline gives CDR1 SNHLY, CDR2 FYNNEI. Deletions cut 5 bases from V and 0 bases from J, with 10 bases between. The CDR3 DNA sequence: TGTGCCAGCAGTAGGACAGTTATGAACACTGAAGCTTTCTTT. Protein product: CASSRTVMNTEAFF.

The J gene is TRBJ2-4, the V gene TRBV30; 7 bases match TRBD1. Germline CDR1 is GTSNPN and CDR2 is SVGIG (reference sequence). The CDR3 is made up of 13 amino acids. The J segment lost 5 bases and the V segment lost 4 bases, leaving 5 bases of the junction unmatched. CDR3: CAWNRDRENIQYF. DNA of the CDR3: TGTGCCTGGAACCGGGACAGAGAAAACATTCAGTACTTC.

CDR3 sequence: CASSLGPSGPQHF. CDR3 DNA: TGTGCCAGCAGCTTAGGACCGTCTGGGCCCCAGCATTTT. The gene calls are TRBV7-2 and TRBJ1-5; D unclear. The CDR3 loop spans 13 amino acids. V lost 1 base and J lost 9, with 10 bases in between. Looked up from germline, CDR1 is SGHTA and CDR2 is FQGNSA.

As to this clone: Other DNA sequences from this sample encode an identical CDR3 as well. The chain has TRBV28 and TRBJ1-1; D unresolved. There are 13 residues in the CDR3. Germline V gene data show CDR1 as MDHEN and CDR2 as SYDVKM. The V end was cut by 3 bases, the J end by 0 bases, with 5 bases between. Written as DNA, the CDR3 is TGTGCCAGCAGTTTCCCCCTGAACACTGAAGCTTTCTTT. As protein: CASSFPLNTEAFF. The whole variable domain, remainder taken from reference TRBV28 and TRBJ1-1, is DVKVTQSSRYLVKRTGEKVFLECVQDMDHENMFWYRQDPGLGLRLIYFSYDVKMKEKGDIPEGYSVSREKKERFSLILESASTNQTSMYLCASSFPLNTEAFFGQGTRLTVV.

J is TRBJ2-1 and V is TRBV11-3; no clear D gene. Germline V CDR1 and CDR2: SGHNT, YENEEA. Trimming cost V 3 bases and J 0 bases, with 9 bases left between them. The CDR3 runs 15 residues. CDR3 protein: CASSFSLSSYNEQFF. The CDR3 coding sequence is TGTGCCAGCAGCTTCTCTCTGAGCTCCTACAATGAGCAGTTCTTC. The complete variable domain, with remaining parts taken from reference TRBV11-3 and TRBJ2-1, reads EAGVVQSPRYKIIEKKQPVAFWCNPISGHNTLYWYLQNLGQGPELLIRYENEEAVDDSQLPKDRFSAERLKGVDSTLKIQPAELGDSAVYLCASSFSLSSYNEQFFGPGTRLTVL.

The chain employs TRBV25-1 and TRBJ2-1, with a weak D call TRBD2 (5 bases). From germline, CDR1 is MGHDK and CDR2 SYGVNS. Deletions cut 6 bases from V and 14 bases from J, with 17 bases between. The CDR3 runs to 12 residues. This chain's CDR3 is CASSSSGIHEFF. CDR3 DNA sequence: TGTGCCAGCAGCTCCTCCGGGATCCATGAGTTCTTC.

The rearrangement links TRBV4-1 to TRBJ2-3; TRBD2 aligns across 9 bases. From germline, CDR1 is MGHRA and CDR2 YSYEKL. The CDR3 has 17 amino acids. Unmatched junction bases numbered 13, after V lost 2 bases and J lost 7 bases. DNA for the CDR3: TGCGCCAGCAGCCAAAGTCCAATAGCGGGAGCGGAAAATACGCAGTATTTT. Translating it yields CASSQSPIAGAENTQYF.

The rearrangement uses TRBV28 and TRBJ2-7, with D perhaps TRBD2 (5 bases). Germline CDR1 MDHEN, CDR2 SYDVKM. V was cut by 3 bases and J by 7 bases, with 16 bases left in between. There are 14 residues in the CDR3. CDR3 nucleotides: TGTGCCAGCAGTTTGTCCGGGGTCCGAGGGGAGCAGTACTTC. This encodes CASSLSGVRGEQYF.

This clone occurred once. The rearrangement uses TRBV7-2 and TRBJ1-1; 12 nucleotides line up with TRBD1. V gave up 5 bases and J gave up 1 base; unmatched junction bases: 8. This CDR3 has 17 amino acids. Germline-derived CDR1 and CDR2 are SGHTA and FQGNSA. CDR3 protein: CASSPRDRGQSNTEAFF. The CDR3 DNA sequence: TGTGCCAGCAGCCCCAGGGACAGGGGGCAATCGAACACTGAAGCTTTCTTT. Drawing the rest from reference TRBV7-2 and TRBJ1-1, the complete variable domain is GAGVSQSPSNKVTEKGKDVELRCDPISGHTALYWYRQSLGQGLEFLIYFQGNSAPDKSGLPSDRFSAERTGGSVSTLTIQRTQQEDSAVYLCASSPRDRGQSNTEAFFGQGTRLTVV.

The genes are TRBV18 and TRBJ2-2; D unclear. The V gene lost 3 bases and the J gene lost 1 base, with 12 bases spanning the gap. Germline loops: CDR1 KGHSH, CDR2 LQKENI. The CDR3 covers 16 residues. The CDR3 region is CASSPGPEMNTGELFF. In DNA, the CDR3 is TGTGCCAGCTCACCCGGACCAGAGATGAACACCGGGGAGCTGTTTTTT.

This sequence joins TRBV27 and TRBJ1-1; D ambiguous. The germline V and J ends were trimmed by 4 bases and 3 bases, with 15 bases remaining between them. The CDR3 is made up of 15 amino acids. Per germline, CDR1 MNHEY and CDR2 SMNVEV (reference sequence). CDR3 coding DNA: TGTGCCAGCAGTTCCACTTTCGGAGTGGACACTGAAGCTTTCTTT. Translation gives CASSSTFGVDTEAFF.

The CDR3 spells CASTPDRLAGGEQYF. The DNA of the CDR3 is TGTGCCAGCACCCCGGATAGACTAGCGGGAGGCGAGCAGTACTTC. The chain carries TRBV9 and TRBJ2-7, with 13 bases aligning to TRBD2. This CDR3 comprises 15 residues. Germline V gene lookup returns CDR1 SGDLS and CDR2 YYNGEE. J lost 6 bases, V lost 6 bases, and 9 bases had no gene match. The whole variable domain, remainder taken from reference TRBV9 and TRBJ2-7, is DSGVTQTPKHLITATGQRVTLRCSPRSGDLSVYWYQQSLDQGLQFLIQYYNGEERAKGNILERFSAQQFPDLHSELNLSSLELGDSALYFCASTPDRLAGGEQYFGPGTRLTVT.

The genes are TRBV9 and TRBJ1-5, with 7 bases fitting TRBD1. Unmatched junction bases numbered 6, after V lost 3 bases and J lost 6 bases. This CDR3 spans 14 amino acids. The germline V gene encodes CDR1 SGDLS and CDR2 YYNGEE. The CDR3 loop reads CASSADRVGQPQHF. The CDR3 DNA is TGTGCCAGCAGCGCCGACAGGGTGGGTCAGCCCCAGCATTTT.

For the CDR3, the DNA is TGTGCCAGCAGTTGGGCCCGCGAGCAGTACTTC. It codes for CASSWAREQYF. The rearrangement joins TRBV28 to TRBJ2-5, with unresolved D. The end of the DNA aligns better with TRBJ2-7, so the J call may be wrong. The CDR3 consists of 11 residues. Per the germline V gene, CDR1 is MDHEN and CDR2 is SYDVKM.

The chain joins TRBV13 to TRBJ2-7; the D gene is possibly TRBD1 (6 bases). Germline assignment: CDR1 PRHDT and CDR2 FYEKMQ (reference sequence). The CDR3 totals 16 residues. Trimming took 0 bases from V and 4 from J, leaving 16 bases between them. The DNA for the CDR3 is TGTGCCAGCAGCTTAGGACAGGGTAGTTTTTATTACGAGCAGTACTTC. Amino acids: CASSLGQGSFYYEQYF.

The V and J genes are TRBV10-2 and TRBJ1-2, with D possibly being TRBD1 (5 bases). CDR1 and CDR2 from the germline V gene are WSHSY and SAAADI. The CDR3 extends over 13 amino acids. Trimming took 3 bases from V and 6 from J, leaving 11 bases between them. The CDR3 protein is CASSDRDEDGYTF. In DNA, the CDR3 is TGCGCCAGCAGTGACCGGGACGAGGATGGCTACACCTTC.

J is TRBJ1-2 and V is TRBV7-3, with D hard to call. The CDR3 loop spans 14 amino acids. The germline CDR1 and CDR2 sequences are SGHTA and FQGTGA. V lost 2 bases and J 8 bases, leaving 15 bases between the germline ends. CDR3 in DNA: TGTGCCAGCAGCTTAGGTAGCGCGATAGGAGGCTACACCTTC. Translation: CASSLGSAIGGYTF. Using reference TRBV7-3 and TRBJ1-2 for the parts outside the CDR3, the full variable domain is GAGVSQTPSNKVTEKGKYVELRCDPISGHTALYWYRQSLGQGPEFLIYFQGTGAADDSGLPNDRFFAVRPEGSVSTLKIQRTERGDSAVYLCASSLGSAIGGYTFGSGTRLTVV.

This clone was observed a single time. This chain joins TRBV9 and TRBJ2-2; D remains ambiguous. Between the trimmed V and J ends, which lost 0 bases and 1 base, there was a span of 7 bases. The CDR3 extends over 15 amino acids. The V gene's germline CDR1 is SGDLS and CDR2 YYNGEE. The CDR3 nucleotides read TGTGCCAGCAGCGTAGTCTCTGGGAACACCGGGGAGCTGTTTTTT. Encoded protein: CASSVVSGNTGELFF.

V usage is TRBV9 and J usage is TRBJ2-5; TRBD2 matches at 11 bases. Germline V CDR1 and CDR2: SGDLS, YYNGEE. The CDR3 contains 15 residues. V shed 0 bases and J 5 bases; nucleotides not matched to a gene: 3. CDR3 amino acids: CASSVGGLAAETQYF. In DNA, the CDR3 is TGTGCCAGCAGCGTAGGGGGACTAGCGGCGGAGACCCAGTACTTC.

CDR3: CASSYSSNNEQFF. The CDR3 region has the DNA TGTGCCAGCAGTTACTCTTCTAACAATGAGCAGTTCTTC. The rearrangement joins TRBV6-6 to TRBJ2-1; no definite D call. The CDR3 is made up of 13 amino acids. Germline V gene data show CDR1 as MNHNY and CDR2 as SVGAGI (reference sequence). V lost 0 bases and J 5 bases, leaving 5 bases between the germline ends.

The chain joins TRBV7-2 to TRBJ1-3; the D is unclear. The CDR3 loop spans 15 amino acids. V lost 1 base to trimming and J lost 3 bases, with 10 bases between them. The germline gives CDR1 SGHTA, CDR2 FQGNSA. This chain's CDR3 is CASSLVEGGGNTIYF. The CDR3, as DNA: TGTGCCAGCAGCTTAGTAGAGGGAGGTGGAAACACCATATATTTT.